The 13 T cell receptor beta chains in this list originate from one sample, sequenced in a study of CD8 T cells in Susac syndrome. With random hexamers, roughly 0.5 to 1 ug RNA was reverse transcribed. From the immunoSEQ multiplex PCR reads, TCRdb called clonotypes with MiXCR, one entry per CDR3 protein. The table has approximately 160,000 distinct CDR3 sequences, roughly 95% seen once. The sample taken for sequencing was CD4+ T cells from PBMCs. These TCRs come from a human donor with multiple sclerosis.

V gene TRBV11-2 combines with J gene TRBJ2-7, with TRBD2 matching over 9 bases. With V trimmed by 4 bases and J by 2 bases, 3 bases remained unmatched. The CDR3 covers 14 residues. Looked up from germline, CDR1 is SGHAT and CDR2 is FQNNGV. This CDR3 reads CASSSSGTTYEQYF. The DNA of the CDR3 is TGTGCCAGCAGCTCTAGCGGGACAACCTACGAGCAGTACTTC.

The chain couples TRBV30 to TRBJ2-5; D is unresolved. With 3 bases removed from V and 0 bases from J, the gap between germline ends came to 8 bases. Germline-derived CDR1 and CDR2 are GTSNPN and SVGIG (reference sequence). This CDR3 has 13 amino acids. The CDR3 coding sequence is TGTGCCTGGAGAGGGTATAACCAAGAGACCCAGTACTTC. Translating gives CAWRGYNQETQYF.

CDR3 in amino acids: CATRGIPPRGSYEQYF. CDR3 DNA: TGTGCCACCAGGGGTATCCCTCCCCGTGGATCCTACGAGCAGTACTTC. The gene calls are TRBV28 and TRBJ2-7, with D perhaps matching TRBD1 (6 bases). V was trimmed by 10 bases and J by 1 base, leaving 23 bases between them. Per germline, CDR1 MDHEN and CDR2 SYDVKM. The CDR3 spans 16 residues. Complete variable domain (other parts from reference TRBV28 and TRBJ2-7): DVKVTQSSRYLVKRTGEKVFLECVQDMDHENMFWYRQDPGLGLRLIYFSYDVKMKEKGDIPEGYSVSREKKERFSLILESASTNQTSMYLCATRGIPPRGSYEQYFGPGTRLTVT.

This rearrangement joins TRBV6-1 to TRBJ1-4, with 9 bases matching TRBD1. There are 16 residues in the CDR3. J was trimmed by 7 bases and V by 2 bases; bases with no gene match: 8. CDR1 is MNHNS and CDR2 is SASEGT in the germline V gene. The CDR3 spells CASSERPGQGGEKLFF. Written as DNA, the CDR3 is TGTGCCAGCAGTGAAAGGCCGGGACAGGGCGGTGAAAAACTGTTTTTT.

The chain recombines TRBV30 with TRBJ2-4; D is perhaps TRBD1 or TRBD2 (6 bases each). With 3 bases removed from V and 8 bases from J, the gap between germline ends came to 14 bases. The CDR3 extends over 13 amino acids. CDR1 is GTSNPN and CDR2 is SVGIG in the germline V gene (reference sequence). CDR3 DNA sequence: TGTGCCTGGAGGGTAAGGGGGGCAGACATTCAGTACTTC. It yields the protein CAWRVRGADIQYF.

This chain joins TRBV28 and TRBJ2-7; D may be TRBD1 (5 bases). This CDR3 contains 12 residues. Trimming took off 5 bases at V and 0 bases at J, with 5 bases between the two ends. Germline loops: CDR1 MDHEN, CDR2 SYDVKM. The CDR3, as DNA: TGTGCCAGCAGTACAGGCTCCTACGAGCAGTACTTC. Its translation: CASSTGSYEQYF.

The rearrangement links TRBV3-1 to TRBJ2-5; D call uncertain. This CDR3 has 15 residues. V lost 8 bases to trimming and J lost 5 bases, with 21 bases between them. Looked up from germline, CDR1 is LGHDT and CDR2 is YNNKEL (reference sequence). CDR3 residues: CASGVGQAAGETQYF. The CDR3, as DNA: TGTGCCAGCGGCGTAGGGCAGGCCGCCGGGGAGACCCAGTACTTC.

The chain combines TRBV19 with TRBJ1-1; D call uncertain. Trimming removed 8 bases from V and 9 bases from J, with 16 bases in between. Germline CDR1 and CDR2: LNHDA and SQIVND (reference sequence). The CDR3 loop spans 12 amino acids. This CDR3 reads CASEPRGRKAFF. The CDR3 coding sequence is TGTGCCAGTGAGCCTCGGGGAAGGAAAGCTTTCTTT. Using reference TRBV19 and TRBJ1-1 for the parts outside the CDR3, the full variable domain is DGGITQSPKYLFRKEGQNVTLSCEQNLNHDAMYWYRQDPGQGLRLIYYSQIVNDFQKGDIAEGYSVSREKKESFPLTVTSAQKNPTAFYLCASEPRGRKAFFGQGTRLTVV.

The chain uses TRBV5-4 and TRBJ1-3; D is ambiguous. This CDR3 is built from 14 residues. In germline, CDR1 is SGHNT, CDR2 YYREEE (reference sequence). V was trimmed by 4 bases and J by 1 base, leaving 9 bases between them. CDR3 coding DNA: TGTGCCAGCAGCAACCCGGGGTCTGGAAACACCATATATTTT. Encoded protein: CASSNPGSGNTIYF.

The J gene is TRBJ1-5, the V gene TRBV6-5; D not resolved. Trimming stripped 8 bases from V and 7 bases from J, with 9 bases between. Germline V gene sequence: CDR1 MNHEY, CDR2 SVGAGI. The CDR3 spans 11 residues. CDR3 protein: CASGRVQPQHF. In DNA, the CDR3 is TGTGCCAGCGGGAGGGTCCAGCCCCAGCATTTT.

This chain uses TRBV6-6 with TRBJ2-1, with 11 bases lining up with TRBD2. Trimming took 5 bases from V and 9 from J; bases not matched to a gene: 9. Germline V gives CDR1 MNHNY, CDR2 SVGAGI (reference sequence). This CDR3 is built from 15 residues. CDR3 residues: CASSTTSGNRGEQFF. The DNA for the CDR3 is TGTGCCAGCAGTACGACTAGCGGGAATAGGGGTGAGCAGTTCTTC.

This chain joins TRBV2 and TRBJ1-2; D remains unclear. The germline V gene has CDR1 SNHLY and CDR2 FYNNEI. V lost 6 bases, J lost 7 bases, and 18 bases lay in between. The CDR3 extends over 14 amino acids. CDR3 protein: CASRGQVLKGGYTF. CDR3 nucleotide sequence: TGTGCCAGCAGAGGGCAGGTCCTTAAGGGTGGCTACACCTTC.

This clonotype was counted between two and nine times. The DNA of the CDR3 is TGTGCCAGCAGTTTGGGGGGGGGTCCCTATGGCTACACCTTC. It encodes CASSLGGGPYGYTF. The chain combines TRBV6-1 with TRBJ1-2, with D possibly being TRBD1 (5 bases). CDR1 MNHNS and CDR2 SASEGT come from the germline V gene. CDR3 size: 14 residues. V lost 5 bases and J lost 4, with 14 bases in between.